The source of this T cell receptor beta chain is a study of brain T cells in children with intractable seizures. Study-wide results and caveats: Only CDR3 sequence similarity suggested viral specificity, without known HCMV serostatus.

This clone appeared a single time. Its antigen is not known. CDR3 length equals 12 residues. Trimming took 3 bases from V and 6 from J, leaving 12 bases between them. CDR1 and CDR2 from the germline V gene are DFQATT and SNEGSKA (reference sequence). Repertoires were generated with immunoSEQ multiplex PCR, while TCRdb's copy carries only in-frame clones and drops some. Of a few hundred thousand clones in the sample, 93% are singletons; the top ten hold about 6%. Time point given: blood from clinic visit 5 months post-surgery; TSC patient then seizure free. The sequenced cases were selected for having the highest brain T cell transcript signatures. At least one anti-epileptic drug was given before surgery.

The V and J genes are TRBV20-1 and TRBJ2-7; tentatively, D is TRBD2 (7 bases). The sequenced sample was peripheral blood, obtained 4 to 5 months after surgery. The clonotype was recovered from a boy under three years old with tuberous sclerosis and intractable seizures. CDR3: CSASRGGTEQYF. CDR3 coding DNA: TGCAGTGCTAGTAGGGGGGGAACCGAGCAGTACTTC.